One and the same sample provided the 28 T cell receptor beta chains below, sequenced in a study of blood T cell repertoires in COVID-19. TCRdb keeps only in-frame clones here, not all; method: immunoSEQ multiplex PCR. The table shows about 120,000 clones, with around 87% occurring only once. The sequenced material came from peripheral blood. Receptor source: a man between 70 and 80 years old with active or convalescent COVID-19.

This chain uses TRBV28 with TRBJ2-5, with TRBD1 identical over 9 bases. The CDR3 consists of 16 residues. Germline loops: CDR1 MDHEN, CDR2 SYDVKM. J lost 0 bases, V lost 3 bases, and 5 bases had no gene match. CDR3 sequence: CASSFLGQGNQETQYF. The CDR3 nucleotides read TGTGCCAGCAGTTTTCTGGGACAGGGCAACCAAGAGACCCAGTACTTC. The variable domain in full, with the rest retrieved from reference TRBV28 and TRBJ2-5, is DVKVTQSSRYLVKRTGEKVFLECVQDMDHENMFWYRQDPGLGLRLIYFSYDVKMKEKGDIPEGYSVSREKKERFSLILESASTNQTSMYLCASSFLGQGNQETQYFGPGTRLLVL.

This chain uses TRBV18 with TRBJ1-4; D is perhaps TRBD1 (6 bases). The CDR3 consists of 14 residues. V lost 6 bases and J 5 bases, leaving 13 bases between the germline ends. Germline V gene data show CDR1 as KGHSH and CDR2 as LQKENI. CDR3 nucleotides: TGTGCCAGCTCCCTCGGACAGTCGAATGAAAAACTGTTTTTT. Encoded protein: CASSLGQSNEKLFF.

The chain joins TRBV10-3 to TRBJ1-5; D not resolved. With 0 bases removed from V and 0 bases from J, the gap between germline ends came to 6 bases. The CDR3 totals 15 residues. CDR1 and CDR2 (germline): ENHRY, SYGVKD. The CDR3 region has the DNA TGTGCCATCAGTGAGTCCCTCCTTAGCAATCAGCCCCAGCATTTT. Translation gives CAISESLLSNQPQHF.

The V call is TRBV18, the J call TRBJ2-7; TRBD1 agrees at 10 bases. Germline V gives CDR1 KGHSH, CDR2 LQKENI. V shed 4 bases, J shed 6 bases, and the junction held 9 bases outside the gene matches. This CDR3 comprises 15 residues. The CDR3 spells CASSRGTGDFSEQYF. DNA for the CDR3: TGTGCCAGCTCACGAGGGACAGGGGACTTCTCCGAGCAGTACTTC.

The chain has TRBV7-9 and TRBJ2-7, with TRBD2 as a possible D gene (6 bases). The germline V gene encodes CDR1 SEHNR and CDR2 FQNEAQ (reference sequence). V was shortened by 4 bases and J by 4 bases, with 17 bases between the two germline ends. The CDR3 sequence is 15 residues long. In DNA form, the CDR3 reads TGTGCCAGCAGCTGGGAGCGGGCAGGGTCGTACGAGCAGTACTTC. Translating it yields CASSWERAGSYEQYF.

The J gene is TRBJ2-7, the V gene TRBV6-5; perhaps TRBD1 as D (5 bases). V dropped 0 bases and J dropped 2 bases, with 11 bases sitting between them. This CDR3 spans 15 amino acids. The germline V gene has CDR1 MNHEY and CDR2 SVGAGI. CDR3 nucleotides: TGTGCCAGCAGTTACTCTAGCCAGGGCCCCTACGAGCAGTACTTC. This translates into CASSYSSQGPYEQYF.

CDR3 DNA sequence: TGTGCCAGCTCACCACTTCCAGGACTAGCGGGGGGAAGCGACGAGCAGTACTTC. Translating it yields CASSPLPGLAGGSDEQYF. The V and J genes are TRBV18 and TRBJ2-7; TRBD2 aligns across 14 bases. The J segment lost 5 bases and the V segment lost 1 base, leaving 10 bases of the junction unmatched. The CDR3 consists of 18 residues. The V gene's germline CDR1 is KGHSH and CDR2 LQKENI.

The chain carries TRBV6-5 and TRBJ1-5, with no clear D. Germline V gives CDR1 MNHEY, CDR2 SVGAGI. Trimming cost V 8 bases and J 4 bases, with 12 bases left between them. This CDR3 has 13 amino acids. The CDR3 reads CASCTGPNQPQHF. The DNA for the CDR3 is TGTGCCAGCTGTACGGGTCCAAATCAGCCCCAGCATTTT.

The chain couples TRBV30 to TRBJ1-5; the D is unclear. V was clipped by 1 base and J by 6 bases, with 10 bases between them. Germline CDR1 and CDR2: GTSNPN and SVGIG (reference sequence). This CDR3 comprises 13 residues. CDR3 in amino acids: CAWSGALGQPQHF. The CDR3 nucleotides read TGTGCCTGGAGTGGGGCCCTGGGTCAGCCCCAGCATTTT.

The chain joins TRBV18 to TRBJ1-5; no firm D call. V was cut by 6 bases and J by 0 bases, with 12 bases left in between. This CDR3 is 15 amino acids long. CDR1 and CDR2 from the germline V gene are KGHSH and LQKENI. CDR3 residues: CASSTTRDSNQPQHF. In DNA form, the CDR3 reads TGTGCCAGCTCCACCACGAGAGATAGCAATCAGCCCCAGCATTTT.

The gene calls are TRBV11-2 and TRBJ2-3; 8 positions match TRBD1. CDR3 length: 14 amino acids. With 3 bases clipped from V and 2 bases from J, the junction kept 1 base outside the gene matches. Germline CDR1 SGHAT, CDR2 FQNNGV. The CDR3 DNA sequence: TGTGCCAGCAGCTTGGACAGGGTCACAGATACGCAGTATTTT. Translation gives CASSLDRVTDTQYF.

The rearrangement uses TRBV18 and TRBJ1-6; D not resolved. This CDR3 has 16 amino acids. The germline V gene has CDR1 KGHSH and CDR2 LQKENI. Trimming left V 2 bases short and J 10 bases short, with 18 bases between. The CDR3 nucleotides are TGTGCCAGCTCACCAAGCGGCGGCAGGAGTAAATCACCCCTCCACTTT. It translates to CASSPSGGRSKSPLHF.

The chain employs TRBV19 and TRBJ2-7, with TRBD1 matching 10 bases. The CDR3 is made up of 14 amino acids. The trim removed 5 bases at V and 6 bases at J, leaving 7 bases unmatched. Germline CDR1 reads LNHDA; CDR2 reads SQIVND (reference sequence). The CDR3 DNA reads as TGTGCCAGTAGTTTCTCGGGACAGGGGTTCGAGCAGTACTTC. Protein product: CASSFSGQGFEQYF. Together with reference TRBV19 and TRBJ2-7, the CDR3 gives the full variable domain: DGGITQSPKYLFRKEGQNVTLSCEQNLNHDAMYWYRQDPGQGLRLIYYSQIVNDFQKGDIAEGYSVSREKKESFPLTVTSAQKNPTAFYLCASSFSGQGFEQYFGPGTRLTVT.

The gene calls are TRBV18 and TRBJ1-1; D gene unclear. Germline lookup yields CDR1 KGHSH and CDR2 LQKENI. With 0 bases removed from V and 3 bases from J, the gap between germline ends came to 11 bases. The CDR3 extends over 15 amino acids. CDR3 loop: CASSPPAKRDTEAFF. The CDR3 DNA reads as TGTGCCAGCTCACCACCGGCGAAACGGGACACTGAAGCTTTCTTT.

The J gene is TRBJ1-2, the V gene TRBV4-2; D unclear. The germline gives CDR1 LGHNA, CDR2 YNFKEQ. The CDR3 consists of 15 residues. Trimming left V 0 bases short and J 9 bases short, with 17 bases between. The CDR3 DNA reads TGTGCCAGCAGCCAAGACCCCGACTTCGGCGGGCGCTACACCTTC. Amino acid sequence: CASSQDPDFGGRYTF.

The genes are TRBV3-1 (or the pseudogene TRBV3-2) and TRBJ2-7, with TRBD1 matching 7 bases. CDR3 size: 15 residues. V lost 4 bases, J lost 2 bases, and 8 bases stayed unmatched. The V gene's germline CDR1 is LGHDT and CDR2 YNNKEL (reference sequence). This CDR3 reads CASSPQGFSTYEQYF. The DNA of the CDR3 is TGTGCCAGCAGCCCACAGGGGTTCTCCACCTACGAGCAGTACTTC.

V and J are TRBV28 and TRBJ1-2; 7 nucleotides match TRBD1. CDR3 size: 12 residues. CDR1 MDHEN and CDR2 SYDVKM come from the germline V gene. The V segment lost 5 bases and the J segment 4 bases; nucleotides outside the gene matches: 1. The CDR3 sequence: CASSGTAYGYTF. The CDR3 DNA reads TGTGCCAGCAGTGGGACAGCCTATGGCTACACCTTC.

The CDR3 coding sequence is TGTGCCAGCAGTTACTCGGACAGGGGGCATGGCTACACCTTC. This encodes CASSYSDRGHGYTF. The gene calls are TRBV6-5 and TRBJ1-2, with 11 bases identical to TRBD1. This CDR3 has 14 amino acids. The germline V gene encodes CDR1 MNHEY and CDR2 SVGAGI. Trimming at V came to 0 bases and at J to 6 bases, leaving 0 bases not matched to a gene.

This chain joins TRBV6-1 and TRBJ2-1; 9 bases fit TRBD2. This CDR3 has 15 amino acids. Trimming at V came to 3 bases and at J to 5 bases, leaving 5 bases not matched to a gene. The germline CDR1 and CDR2 sequences are MNHNS and SASEGT. The CDR3 DNA reads as TGTGCCAGCAGTGAGGCTAGCGGGATCAACAATGAGCAGTTCTTC. Translation gives CASSEASGINNEQFF.

The rearrangement uses TRBV21-1 and TRBJ1-2. TRBV21-1 is a documented pseudogene. The CDR3 totals 13 residues. The CDR3 region is CASSKDRGNGYTF. The DNA of the CDR3 is TGTGCCAGCAGCAAAGATCGGGGTAATGGCTACACCTTC.

V usage is TRBV21-1 and J usage is TRBJ1-6; the table's TRBD1 call for D was not verified on the DNA. TRBV21-1 is a recognized pseudogene. The CDR3 totals 16 residues. CDR3 nucleotides: TGTGCCAGCAGCCCCCGGGACAGGGAAAGGGTTTCACCCCTCCACTTT. Its protein product is CASSPRDRERVSPLHF.

V usage is TRBV5-1 and J usage is TRBJ2-5; 7 bases map to TRBD2. Looked up from germline, CDR1 is SGHRS and CDR2 is YFSETQ. The V segment lost 1 base and the J segment 2 bases; nucleotides outside the gene matches: 8. The CDR3 loop spans 16 amino acids. CDR3 region: CASSLKPGGEQETQYF. In DNA form, the CDR3 reads TGCGCCAGCAGCTTGAAACCGGGAGGTGAGCAAGAGACCCAGTACTTC.

This chain connects TRBV28 to TRBJ1-1; 7 bases fit TRBD1. V shed 5 bases, J shed 4 bases, and the junction held 7 bases outside the gene matches. This CDR3 region has 14 residues. Germline V lookup: CDR1 MDHEN, CDR2 SYDVKM. CDR3 DNA: TGTGCCAGCAGTACGACAGGGTGGGCCACTGAAGCTTTCTTT. Translation: CASSTTGWATEAFF. Filled out from reference TRBV28 and TRBJ1-1, the complete variable domain reads DVKVTQSSRYLVKRTGEKVFLECVQDMDHENMFWYRQDPGLGLRLIYFSYDVKMKEKGDIPEGYSVSREKKERFSLILESASTNQTSMYLCASSTTGWATEAFFGQGTRLTVV.

The chain joins TRBV28 to TRBJ2-1; 9 nucleotides line up with TRBD1. The CDR3 contains 15 residues. V gave up 6 bases and J gave up 3 bases; unmatched junction bases: 6. The V gene's germline CDR1 is MDHEN and CDR2 SYDVKM. The CDR3 is CASRAGTGIYNEQFF. As DNA, the CDR3 is TGTGCCAGCAGAGCCGGGACAGGGATCTACAATGAGCAGTTCTTC.

The rearrangement links TRBV25-1 to TRBJ2-1, with TRBD2 as a possible D gene (6 bases). V shed 2 bases and J shed 4 bases, with 12 bases lying between them. Germline V CDR1 and CDR2: MGHDK, SYGVNS. The CDR3 spans 15 residues. CDR3 amino acids: CASSEGGAGYNEQFF. The CDR3 DNA reads as TGTGCCAGCAGTGAAGGAGGGGCTGGATACAATGAGCAGTTCTTC.

This chain uses TRBV28 with TRBJ1-3, with D maybe TRBD1 (5 bases). CDR1 and CDR2 (germline): MDHEN, SYDVKM. The CDR3 totals 15 residues. V was trimmed by 3 bases and J by 0 bases, leaving 9 bases between them. The chain's CDR3 is CASSLAGDSGNTIYF. In DNA, the CDR3 is TGTGCCAGCAGTTTGGCGGGGGACTCTGGAAACACCATATATTTT. Using reference TRBV28 and TRBJ1-3 for the parts outside the CDR3, the full variable domain is DVKVTQSSRYLVKRTGEKVFLECVQDMDHENMFWYRQDPGLGLRLIYFSYDVKMKEKGDIPEGYSVSREKKERFSLILESASTNQTSMYLCASSLAGDSGNTIYFGEGSWLTVV.

This clone was observed a single time. V is TRBV5-1 and J is TRBJ1-2; D possibly corresponds to TRBD1 (5 bases). Germline V gene data show CDR1 as SGHRS and CDR2 as YFSETQ. The CDR3 is 14 residues long. V was cut by 0 bases and J by 2 bases, with 8 bases left in between. In DNA, the CDR3 is TGCGCCAGCAGCTTGGGAGACAGAAACTATGGCTACACCTTC. Residues: CASSLGDRNYGYTF.

The genes are TRBV14 and TRBJ2-2; D is ambiguous. V lost 0 bases and J 3 bases, leaving 11 bases between the germline ends. This CDR3 region has 16 residues. From germline, CDR1 is SGHDN and CDR2 FVKESK. CDR3: CASSQDTNIYTGELFF. The DNA of the CDR3 is TGTGCCAGCAGCCAAGATACAAACATTTACACCGGGGAGCTGTTTTTT. The variable domain in full, with the rest retrieved from reference TRBV14 and TRBJ2-2, is EAGVTQFPSHSVIEKGQTVTLRCDPISGHDNLYWYRRVMGKEIKFLLHFVKESKQDESGMPNNRFLAERTGGTYSTLKVQPAELEDSGVYFCASSQDTNIYTGELFFGEGSRLTVL.